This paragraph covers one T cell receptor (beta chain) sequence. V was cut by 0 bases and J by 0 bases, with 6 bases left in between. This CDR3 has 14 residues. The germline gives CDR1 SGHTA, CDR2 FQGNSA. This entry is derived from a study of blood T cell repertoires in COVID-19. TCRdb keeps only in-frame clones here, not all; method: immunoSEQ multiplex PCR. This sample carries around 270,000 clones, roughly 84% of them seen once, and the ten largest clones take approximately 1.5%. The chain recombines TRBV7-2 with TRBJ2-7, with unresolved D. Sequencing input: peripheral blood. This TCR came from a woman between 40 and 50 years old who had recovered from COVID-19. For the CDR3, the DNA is TGTGCCAGCAGCTTAGCCCCAGGCTCCTACGAGCAGTACTTC. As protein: CASSLAPGSYEQYF.